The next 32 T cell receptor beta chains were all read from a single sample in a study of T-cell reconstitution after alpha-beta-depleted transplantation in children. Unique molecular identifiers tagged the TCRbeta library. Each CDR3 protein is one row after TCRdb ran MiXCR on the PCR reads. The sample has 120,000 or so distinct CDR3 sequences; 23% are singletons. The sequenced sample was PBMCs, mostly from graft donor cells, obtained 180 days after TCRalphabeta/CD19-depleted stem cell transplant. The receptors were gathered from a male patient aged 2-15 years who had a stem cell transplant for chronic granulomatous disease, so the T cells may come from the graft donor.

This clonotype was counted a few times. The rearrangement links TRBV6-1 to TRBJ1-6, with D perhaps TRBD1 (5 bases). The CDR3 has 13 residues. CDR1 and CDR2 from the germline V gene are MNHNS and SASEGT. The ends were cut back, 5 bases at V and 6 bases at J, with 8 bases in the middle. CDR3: CASSRGGNSPLHF. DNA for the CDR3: TGTGCCAGCAGTCGGGGGGGTAATTCACCCCTCCACTTT.

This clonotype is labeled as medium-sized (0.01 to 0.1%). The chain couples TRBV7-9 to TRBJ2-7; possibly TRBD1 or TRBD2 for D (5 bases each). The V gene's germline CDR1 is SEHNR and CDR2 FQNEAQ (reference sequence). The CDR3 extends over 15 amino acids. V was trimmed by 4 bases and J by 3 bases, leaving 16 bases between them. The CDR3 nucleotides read TGTGCCAGCAGCTCCCGCACCGATGGGGGCTACGAGCAGTACTTC. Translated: CASSSRTDGGYEQYF.

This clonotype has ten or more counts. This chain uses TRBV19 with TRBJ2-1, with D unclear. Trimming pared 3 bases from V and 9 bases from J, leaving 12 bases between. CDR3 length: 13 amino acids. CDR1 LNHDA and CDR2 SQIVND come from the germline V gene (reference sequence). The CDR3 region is CASSMRSASEQFF. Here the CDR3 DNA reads TGTGCCAGTAGTATGCGGAGCGCAAGTGAGCAGTTCTTC.

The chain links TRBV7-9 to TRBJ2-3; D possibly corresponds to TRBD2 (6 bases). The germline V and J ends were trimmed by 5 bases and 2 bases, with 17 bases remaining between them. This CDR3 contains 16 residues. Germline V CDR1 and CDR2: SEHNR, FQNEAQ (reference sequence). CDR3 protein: CASSPRDFQVTDTQYF. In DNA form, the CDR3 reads TGTGCCAGCAGCCCTAGGGACTTCCAAGTCACAGATACGCAGTATTTT.

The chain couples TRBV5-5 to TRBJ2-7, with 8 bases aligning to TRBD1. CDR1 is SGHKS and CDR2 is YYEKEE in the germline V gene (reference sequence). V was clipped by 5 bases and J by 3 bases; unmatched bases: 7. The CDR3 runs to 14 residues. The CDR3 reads CASRKTGVGYEQYF. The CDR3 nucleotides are TGTGCCAGCAGAAAGACAGGGGTGGGCTACGAGCAGTACTTC.

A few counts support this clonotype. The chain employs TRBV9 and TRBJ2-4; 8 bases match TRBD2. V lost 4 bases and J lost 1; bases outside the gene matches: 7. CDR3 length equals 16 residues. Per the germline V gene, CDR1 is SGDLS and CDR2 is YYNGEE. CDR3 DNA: TGTGCCAGCAGCCCCGACGGGGGGGCGGCCAAAAACATTCAGTACTTC. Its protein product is CASSPDGGAAKNIQYF.

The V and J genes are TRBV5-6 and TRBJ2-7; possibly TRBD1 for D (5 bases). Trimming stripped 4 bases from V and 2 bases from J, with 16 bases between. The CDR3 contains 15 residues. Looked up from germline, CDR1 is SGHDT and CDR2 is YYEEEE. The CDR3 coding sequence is TGTGCCAGCAGCGAGACAGCCATCTCTACCTACGAGCAGTACTTC. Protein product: CASSETAISTYEQYF.

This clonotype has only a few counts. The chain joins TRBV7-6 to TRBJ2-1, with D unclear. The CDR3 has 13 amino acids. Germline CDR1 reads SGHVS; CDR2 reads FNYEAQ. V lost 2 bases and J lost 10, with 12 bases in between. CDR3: CASSLNDKGEQFF. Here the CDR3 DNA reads TGTGCCAGCAGCTTAAACGACAAAGGCGAGCAGTTCTTC.

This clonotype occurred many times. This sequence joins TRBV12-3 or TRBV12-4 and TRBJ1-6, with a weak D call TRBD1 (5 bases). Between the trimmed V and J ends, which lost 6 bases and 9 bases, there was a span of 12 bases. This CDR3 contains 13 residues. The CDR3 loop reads CASRELGRSPLHF. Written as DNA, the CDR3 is TGTGCCAGCAGGGAGCTGGGGCGTTCACCCCTCCACTTT.

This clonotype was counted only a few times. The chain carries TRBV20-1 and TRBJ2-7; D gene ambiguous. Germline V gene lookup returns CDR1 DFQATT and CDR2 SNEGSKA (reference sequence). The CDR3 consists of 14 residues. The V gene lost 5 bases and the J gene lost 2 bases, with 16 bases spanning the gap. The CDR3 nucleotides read TGCAGTGCTTCAAAGCAGACTGGCACCTACGAGCAGTACTTC. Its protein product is CSASKQTGTYEQYF.

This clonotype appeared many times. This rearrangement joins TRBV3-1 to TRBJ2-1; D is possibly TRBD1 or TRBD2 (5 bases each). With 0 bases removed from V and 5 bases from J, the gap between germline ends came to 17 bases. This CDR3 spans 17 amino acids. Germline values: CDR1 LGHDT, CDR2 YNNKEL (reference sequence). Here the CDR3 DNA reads TGTGCCAGCAGCCAAGAGGGGGTCGAGAGTTCGAACAATGAGCAGTTCTTC. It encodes CASSQEGVESSNNEQFF.

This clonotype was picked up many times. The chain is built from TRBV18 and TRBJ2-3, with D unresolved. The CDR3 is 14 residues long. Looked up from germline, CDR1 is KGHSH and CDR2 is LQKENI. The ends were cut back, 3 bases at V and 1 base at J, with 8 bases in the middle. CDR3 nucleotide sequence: TGTGCCAGCTCACCTTGGACCGGCACAGATACGCAGTATTTT. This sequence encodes CASSPWTGTDTQYF.

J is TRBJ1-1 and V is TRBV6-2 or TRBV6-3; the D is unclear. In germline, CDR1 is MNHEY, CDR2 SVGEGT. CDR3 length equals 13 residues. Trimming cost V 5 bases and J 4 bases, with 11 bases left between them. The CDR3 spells CASSPDIVTEAFF. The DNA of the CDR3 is TGTGCCAGCAGTCCCGATATAGTCACTGAAGCTTTCTTT.

DNA of the CDR3: TGTGCCAGCAGCTTAAGGTCTTGGGGGCACTACGAGCAGTACTTC. Protein sequence: CASSLRSWGHYEQYF. The chain carries TRBV7-6 and TRBJ2-7; a weak D match, TRBD1 (6 bases). The V end was cut by 2 bases, the J end by 3 bases, with 14 bases between. The CDR3 is made up of 15 amino acids. Germline lookup yields CDR1 SGHVS and CDR2 FNYEAQ.

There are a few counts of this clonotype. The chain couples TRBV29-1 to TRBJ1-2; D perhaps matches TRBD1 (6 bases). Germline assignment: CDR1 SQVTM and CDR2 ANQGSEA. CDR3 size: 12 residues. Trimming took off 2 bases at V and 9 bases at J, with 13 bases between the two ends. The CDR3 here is CSVELTGWSYTF. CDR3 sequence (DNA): TGCAGCGTTGAACTGACAGGATGGAGCTACACCTTC.

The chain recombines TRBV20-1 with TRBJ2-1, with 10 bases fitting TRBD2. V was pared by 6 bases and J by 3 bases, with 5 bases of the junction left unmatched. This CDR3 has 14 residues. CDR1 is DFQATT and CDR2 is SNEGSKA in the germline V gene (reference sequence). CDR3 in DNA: TGCAGTGCACCCGGGACTAGCGACTACAATGAGCAGTTCTTC. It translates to CSAPGTSDYNEQFF.

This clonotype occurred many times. The CDR3 is CSARGRPSVTYEQYF. The CDR3 DNA reads TGCAGTGCTAGAGGCCGCCCTAGCGTGACCTACGAGCAGTACTTC. V usage is TRBV20-1 and J usage is TRBJ2-7; maybe TRBD2 (6 bases). The V end was cut by 1 base, the J end by 2 bases, with 15 bases between. The CDR3 covers 15 residues. Looked up from germline, CDR1 is DFQATT and CDR2 is SNEGSKA (reference sequence).

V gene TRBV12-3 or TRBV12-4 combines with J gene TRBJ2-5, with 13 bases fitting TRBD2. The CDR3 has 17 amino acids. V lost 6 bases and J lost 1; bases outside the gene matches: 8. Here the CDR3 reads CASRDELAGGSQETQYF. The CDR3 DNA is TGTGCCAGCAGAGACGAACTAGCGGGAGGGTCCCAAGAGACCCAGTACTTC.

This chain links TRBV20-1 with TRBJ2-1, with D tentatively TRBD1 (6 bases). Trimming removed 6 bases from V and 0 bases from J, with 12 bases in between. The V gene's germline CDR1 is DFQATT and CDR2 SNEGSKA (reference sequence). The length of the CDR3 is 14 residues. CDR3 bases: TGCAGTGCCTCCCCCAGGGGCTCCTACAATGAGCAGTTCTTC. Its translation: CSASPRGSYNEQFF.

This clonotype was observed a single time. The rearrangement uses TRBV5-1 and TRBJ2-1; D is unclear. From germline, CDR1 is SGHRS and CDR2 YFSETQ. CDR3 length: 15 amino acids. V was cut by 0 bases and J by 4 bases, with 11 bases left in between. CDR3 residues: CASSLDLVSYNEQFF. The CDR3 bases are TGCGCCAGCAGCTTGGATCTAGTTTCTTACAATGAGCAGTTCTTC.

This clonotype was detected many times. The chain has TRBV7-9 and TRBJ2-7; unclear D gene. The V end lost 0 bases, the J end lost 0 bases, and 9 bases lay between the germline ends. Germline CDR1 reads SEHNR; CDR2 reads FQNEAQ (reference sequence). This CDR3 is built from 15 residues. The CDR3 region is CASSLALSLSYEQYF. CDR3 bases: TGTGCCAGCAGCTTAGCGCTTAGCCTCTCCTACGAGCAGTACTTC.

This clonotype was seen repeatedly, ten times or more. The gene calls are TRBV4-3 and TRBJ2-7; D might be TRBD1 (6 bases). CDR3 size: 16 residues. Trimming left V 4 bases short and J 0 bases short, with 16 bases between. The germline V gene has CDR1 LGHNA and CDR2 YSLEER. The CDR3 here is CASSLTWTESSYEQYF. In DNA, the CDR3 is TGCGCCAGCAGCCTGACCTGGACAGAGAGCTCCTACGAGCAGTACTTC.

CDR3: CASSFRTSGRAADTQYF. CDR3 bases: TGTGCCAGCAGCTTCCGGACTAGCGGGAGGGCTGCAGATACGCAGTATTTT. The chain uses TRBV7-2 and TRBJ2-3; the match to TRBD2 covers 15 bases. CDR1 is SGHTA, CDR2 FQGNSA, per germline. The CDR3 has 17 amino acids. V gave up 3 bases and J gave up 4 bases; unmatched junction bases: 5. Filled out from reference TRBV7-2 and TRBJ2-3, the complete variable domain reads GAGVSQSPSNKVTEKGKDVELRCDPISGHTALYWYRQSLGQGLEFLIYFQGNSAPDKSGLPSDRFSAERTGGSVSTLTIQRTQQEDSAVYLCASSFRTSGRAADTQYFGPGTRLTVL.

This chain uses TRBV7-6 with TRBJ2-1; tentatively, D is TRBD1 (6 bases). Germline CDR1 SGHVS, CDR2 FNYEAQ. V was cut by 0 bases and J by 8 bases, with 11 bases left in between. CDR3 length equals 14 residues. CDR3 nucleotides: TGTGCCAGCAGCTTAGCGGTGGGGACATATGAGCAGTTCTTC. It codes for CASSLAVGTYEQFF. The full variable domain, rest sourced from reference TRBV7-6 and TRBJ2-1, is GAGVSQSPRYKVTKRGQDVALRCDPISGHVSLYWYRQALGQGPEFLTYFNYEAQQDKSGLPNDRFSAERPEGSISTLTIQRTEQRDSAMYRCASSLAVGTYEQFFGPGTRLTVL.

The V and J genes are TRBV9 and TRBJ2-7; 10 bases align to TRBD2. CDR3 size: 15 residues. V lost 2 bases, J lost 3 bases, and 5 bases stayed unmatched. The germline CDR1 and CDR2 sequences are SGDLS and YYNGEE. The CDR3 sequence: CASSVSSGGVYEQYF. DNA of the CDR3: TGTGCCAGCAGCGTCTCTAGCGGGGGAGTCTACGAGCAGTACTTC.

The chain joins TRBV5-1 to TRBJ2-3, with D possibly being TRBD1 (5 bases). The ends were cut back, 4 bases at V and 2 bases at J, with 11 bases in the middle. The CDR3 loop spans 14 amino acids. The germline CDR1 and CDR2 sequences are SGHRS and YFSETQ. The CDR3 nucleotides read TGCGCCAGCAGCCATAGGGGTAACACAGATACGCAGTATTTT. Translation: CASSHRGNTDTQYF.

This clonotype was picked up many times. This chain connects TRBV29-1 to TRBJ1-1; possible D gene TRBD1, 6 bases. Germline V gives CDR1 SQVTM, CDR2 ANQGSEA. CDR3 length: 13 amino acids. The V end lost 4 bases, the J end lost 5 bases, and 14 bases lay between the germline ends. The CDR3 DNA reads TGCAGCGTTGGCCGGGACATCGGTACTGAAGCTTTCTTT. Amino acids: CSVGRDIGTEAFF.

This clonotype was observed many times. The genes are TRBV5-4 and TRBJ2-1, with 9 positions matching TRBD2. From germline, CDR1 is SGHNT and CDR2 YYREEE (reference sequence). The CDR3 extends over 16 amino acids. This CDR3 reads CVAGTGTSSSYNEQFF. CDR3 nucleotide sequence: TGTGTCGCGGGAACCGGGACTAGCTCTTCCTACAATGAGCAGTTCTTC.

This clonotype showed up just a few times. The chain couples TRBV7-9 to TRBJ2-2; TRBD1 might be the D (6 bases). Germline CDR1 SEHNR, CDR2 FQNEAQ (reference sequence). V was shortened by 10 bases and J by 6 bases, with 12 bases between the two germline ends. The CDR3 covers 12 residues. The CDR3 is CATLQGSGELFF. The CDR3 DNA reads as TGTGCCACCTTGCAGGGGTCCGGGGAGCTGTTTTTT. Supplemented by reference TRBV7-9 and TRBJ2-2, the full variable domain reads DTGVSQNPRHKITKRGQNVTFRCDPISEHNRLYWYRQTLGQGPEFLTYFQNEAQLEKSRLLSDRFSAERPKGSFSTLEIQRTEQGDSAMYLCATLQGSGELFFGEGSRLTVL.

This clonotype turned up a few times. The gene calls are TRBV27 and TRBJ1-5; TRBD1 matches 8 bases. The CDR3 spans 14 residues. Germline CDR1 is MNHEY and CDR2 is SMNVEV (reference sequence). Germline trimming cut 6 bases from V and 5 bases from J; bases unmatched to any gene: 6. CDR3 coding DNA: TGTGCCAGCAGAGGACAGGGTCGGGATCAGCCCCAGCATTTT. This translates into CASRGQGRDQPQHF.

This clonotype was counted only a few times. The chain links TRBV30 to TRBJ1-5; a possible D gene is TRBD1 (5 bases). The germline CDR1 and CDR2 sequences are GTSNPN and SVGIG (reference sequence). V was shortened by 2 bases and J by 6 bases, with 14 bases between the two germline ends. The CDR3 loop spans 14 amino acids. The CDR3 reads CAWSWQGMGQPQHF. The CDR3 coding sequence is TGTGCCTGGAGTTGGCAGGGAATGGGTCAGCCCCAGCATTTT.

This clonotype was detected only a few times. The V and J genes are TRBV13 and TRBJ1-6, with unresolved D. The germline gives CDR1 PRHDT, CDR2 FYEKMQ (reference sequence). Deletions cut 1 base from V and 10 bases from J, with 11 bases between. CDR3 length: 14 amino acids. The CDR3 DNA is TGTGCCAGCAGCTTAGCTACGGGGAGCTCACCCCTCCACTTT. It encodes CASSLATGSSPLHF.